The source of this TCR beta chain is a study of type 1 regulatory T cells. For the study at large: T-allo10 is a Tr1-enriched, alloantigen-specific CD4 T cell product made in vitro. Study conclusions and caveats: Tr1 cells had a more restricted TCR repertoire than non-Tr1 cells.

MiXCR, applied by TCRdb to the reads, yields one record per CDR3 protein. The table records about 71,000 distinct CDR3 sequences, about a fifth of them present only once. V dropped 6 bases and J dropped 7 bases, with 7 bases sitting between them. From germline, CDR1 is LGHNT and CDR2 FRNRAP. CDR3 size: 11 residues. This clonotype was seen more than once but under ten times. Its target is not known. The clonotype originates from a human donor in good health. Sequenced: cultured type 1 regulatory T (Tr1) cells, either the whole culture or a sorted fraction (not recorded which). This chain uses TRBV12-5 with TRBJ2-1; D is undetermined. The CDR3 loop is CASGKGNEQFF. As DNA, the CDR3 is TGTGCTAGTGGAAAAGGTAATGAGCAGTTCTTC.